These 11 T cell receptor beta chains were sequenced from one sample in a study of blood T cell repertoires in COVID-19. This table comes from immunoSEQ multiplex PCR, and its TCRdb copy is limited to in-frame clones, with some not included. The sample has about 85,000 clones; approximately 89% are singletons. The sample consisted of peripheral blood. The origin of the receptors is a man aged 45-65 years with acute or convalescent COVID-19.

The rearrangement uses TRBV4-1 and TRBJ1-1; unclear D gene. Between the trimmed V and J ends, which lost 2 bases and 6 bases, there was a span of 19 bases. The CDR3 has 16 residues. Per germline, CDR1 MGHRA and CDR2 YSYEKL. This CDR3 is CASSQRRVGYGAEAFF. In DNA form, the CDR3 reads TGCGCCAGCAGCCAAAGGCGGGTTGGTTATGGTGCTGAAGCTTTCTTT.

The chain employs TRBV24-1 and TRBJ2-3; 7 nucleotides align to TRBD2. From germline, CDR1 is KGHDR and CDR2 SFDVKD. CDR3 length equals 13 residues. The trim removed 12 bases at V and 4 bases at J, leaving 9 bases unmatched. The CDR3 DNA sequence: TGTGCCTCTAGCGGTGGAGGTTCAGATACGCAGTATTTT. Its translation is CASSGGGSDTQYF.

The chain carries TRBV6-5 and TRBJ1-1, with D unclear. CDR3 length: 15 residues. V shed 6 bases and J shed 2 bases, with 16 bases lying between them. Germline assignment: CDR1 MNHEY and CDR2 SVGAGI. The CDR3 reads CASSAILTGNTEAFF. The CDR3 nucleotides are TGTGCCAGCAGCGCGATCTTGACGGGAAACACTGAAGCTTTCTTT.

The chain employs TRBV2 and TRBJ1-5, with D possibly matching TRBD1 (5 bases). This CDR3 is 13 amino acids long. The germline gives CDR1 SNHLY, CDR2 FYNNEI. The V end lost 2 bases, the J end lost 9 bases, and 11 bases lay between the germline ends. The CDR3 sequence: CASSEQGQAPQHF. CDR3 in DNA: TGTGCCAGCAGTGAACAGGGCCAAGCGCCCCAGCATTTT.

CDR3 bases: TGCGCCTCCTGGGGTCTAGGGGGGAACACTGAAGCTTTCTTT. Residues: CASWGLGGNTEAFF. The chain links TRBV10-2 to TRBJ1-1; tentative D call: TRBD1 (6 bases). This CDR3 region has 14 residues. V was cut by 11 bases and J by 1 base, with 17 bases left in between. The germline V gene encodes CDR1 WSHSY and CDR2 SAAADI.

This clone has just one count. The chain recombines TRBV12-3 or TRBV12-4 with TRBJ1-3; D not resolved. Deletions cut 6 bases from V and 5 bases from J, with 8 bases between. This CDR3 region has 12 residues. The CDR3 bases are TGTGCCAGCAGCCAAATCCGAAACACCATATATTTT. It translates to CASSQIRNTIYF.

The rearrangement uses TRBV24-1 and TRBJ2-2, with a possible D match to TRBD1 (6 bases). The CDR3 consists of 15 residues. Trimming left V 9 bases short and J 6 bases short, with 19 bases between. Germline V gives CDR1 KGHDR, CDR2 SFDVKD. CDR3: CATADRSGLAGELFF. DNA for the CDR3: TGTGCCACCGCAGACAGGAGCGGACTTGCCGGGGAGCTGTTTTTT.

This clone was found once. The chain employs TRBV5-1 and TRBJ2-5, with TRBD2 as a possible D gene (5 bases). The CDR3 has 17 residues. Between the trimmed V and J ends, which lost 4 bases and 5 bases, there was a span of 24 bases. Germline V gene sequence: CDR1 SGHRS, CDR2 YFSETQ. The DNA for the CDR3 is TGCGCCAGCAGCATAGTATCCGGTGCGGGCCGGGCGGAGACCCAGTACTTC. Protein product: CASSIVSGAGRAETQYF.

This rearrangement joins TRBV6-1 to TRBJ1-2; the D is unclear. CDR3 length: 12 amino acids. V shed 3 bases and J shed 8 bases, with 10 bases lying between them. The germline CDR1 and CDR2 sequences are MNHNS and SASEGT. In DNA, the CDR3 is TGTGCCAGCAGTGATTCCGTCTTGGGCTACACCTTC. Its protein is CASSDSVLGYTF.

This sequence joins TRBV19 and TRBJ2-2; 7 bases align to TRBD1. The CDR3 runs 17 residues. CDR1 and CDR2 (germline): LNHDA, SQIVND (reference sequence). V dropped 5 bases and J dropped 8; count of bases not matched to a gene: 17. The CDR3 nucleotides are TGTGCCAGTAGTGTATTGCGACAGGGCTTTTACAGTGGGGAGCTGTTTTTT. This translates into CASSVLRQGFYSGELFF.

V usage is TRBV11-2 and J usage is TRBJ1-1; D is unresolved. The CDR3 is 15 residues long. The germline gives CDR1 SGHAT, CDR2 FQNNGV. V shed 0 bases and J shed 0 bases, with 8 bases lying between them. The CDR3 loop reads CASSLDRGMNTEAFF. As DNA, the CDR3 is TGTGCCAGCAGCTTAGATCGGGGTATGAACACTGAAGCTTTCTTT.